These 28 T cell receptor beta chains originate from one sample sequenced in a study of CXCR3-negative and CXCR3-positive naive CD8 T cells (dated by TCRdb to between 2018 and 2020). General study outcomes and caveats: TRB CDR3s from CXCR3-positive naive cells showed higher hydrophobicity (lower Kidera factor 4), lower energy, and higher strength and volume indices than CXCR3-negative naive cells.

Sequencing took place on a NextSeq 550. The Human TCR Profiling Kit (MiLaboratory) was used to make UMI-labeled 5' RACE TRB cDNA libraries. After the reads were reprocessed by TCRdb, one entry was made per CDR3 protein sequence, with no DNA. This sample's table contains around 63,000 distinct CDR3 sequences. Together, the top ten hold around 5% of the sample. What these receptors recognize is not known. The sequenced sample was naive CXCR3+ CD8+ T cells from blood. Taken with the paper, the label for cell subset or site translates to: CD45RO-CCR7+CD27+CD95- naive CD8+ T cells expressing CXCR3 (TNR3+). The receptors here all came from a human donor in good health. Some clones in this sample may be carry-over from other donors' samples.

The CDR3 loop is CASSRGTGELFF. This sequence joins TRBV12-3 or TRBV12-4 and TRBJ2-2. This CDR3 spans 12 amino acids.

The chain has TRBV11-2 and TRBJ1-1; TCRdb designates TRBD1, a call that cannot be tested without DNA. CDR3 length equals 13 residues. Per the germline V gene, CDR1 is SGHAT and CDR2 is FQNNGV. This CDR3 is CASSLDRGQEAFF.

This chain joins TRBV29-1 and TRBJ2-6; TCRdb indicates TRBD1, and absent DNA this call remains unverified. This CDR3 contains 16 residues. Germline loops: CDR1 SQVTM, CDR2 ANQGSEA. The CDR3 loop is CSVDGRGSSGANVLTF.

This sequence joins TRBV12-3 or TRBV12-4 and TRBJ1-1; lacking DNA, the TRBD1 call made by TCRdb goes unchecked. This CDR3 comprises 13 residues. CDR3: CASSPTGETEAFF.

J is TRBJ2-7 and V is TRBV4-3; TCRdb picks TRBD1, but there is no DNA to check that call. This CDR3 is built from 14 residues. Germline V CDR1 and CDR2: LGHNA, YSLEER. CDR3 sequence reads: CASSQIGTVGEQYF.

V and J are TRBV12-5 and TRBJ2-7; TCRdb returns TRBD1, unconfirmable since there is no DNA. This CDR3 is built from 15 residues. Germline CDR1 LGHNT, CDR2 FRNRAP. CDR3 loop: CASGEGTGLSYEQYF. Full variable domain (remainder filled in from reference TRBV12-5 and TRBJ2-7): DARVTQTPRHKVTEMGQEVTMRCQPILGHNTVFWYRQTMMQGLELLAYFRNRAPLDDSGMPKDRFSAEMPDATLATLKIQPSEPRDSAVYFCASGEGTGLSYEQYFGPGTRLTVT.

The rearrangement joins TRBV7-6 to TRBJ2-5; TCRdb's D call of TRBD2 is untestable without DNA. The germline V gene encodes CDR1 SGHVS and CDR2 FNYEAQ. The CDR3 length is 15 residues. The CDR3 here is CASSELQAGPETQYF.

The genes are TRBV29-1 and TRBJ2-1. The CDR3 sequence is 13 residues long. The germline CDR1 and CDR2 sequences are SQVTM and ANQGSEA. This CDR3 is CSVPFSSLDEQFF.

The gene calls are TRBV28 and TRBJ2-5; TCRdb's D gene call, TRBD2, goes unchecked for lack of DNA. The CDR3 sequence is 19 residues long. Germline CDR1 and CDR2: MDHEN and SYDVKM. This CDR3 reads CASSFPSELSGTAKETQYF.

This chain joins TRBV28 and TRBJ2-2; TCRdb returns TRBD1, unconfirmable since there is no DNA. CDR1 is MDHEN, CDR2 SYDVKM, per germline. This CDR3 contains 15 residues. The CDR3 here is CASSHEGGRTGELFF.

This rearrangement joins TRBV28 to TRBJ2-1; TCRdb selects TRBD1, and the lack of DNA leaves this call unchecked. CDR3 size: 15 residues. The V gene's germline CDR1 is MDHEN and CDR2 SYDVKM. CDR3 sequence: CASSIQDLKDNEQFF.

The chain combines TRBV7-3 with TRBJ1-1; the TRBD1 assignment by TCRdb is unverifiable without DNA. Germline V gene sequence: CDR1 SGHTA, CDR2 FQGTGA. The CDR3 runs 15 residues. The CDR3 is CASSPRSGGETEAFF.

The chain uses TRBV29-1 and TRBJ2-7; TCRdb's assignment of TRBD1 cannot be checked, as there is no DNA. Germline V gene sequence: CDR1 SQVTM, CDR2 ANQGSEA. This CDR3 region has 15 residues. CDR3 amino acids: CSVEGVGTGTYEQYF.

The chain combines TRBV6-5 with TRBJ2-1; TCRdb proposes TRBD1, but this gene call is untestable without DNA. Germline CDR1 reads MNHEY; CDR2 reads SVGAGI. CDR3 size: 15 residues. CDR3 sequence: CASSYGGASYNEQFF.

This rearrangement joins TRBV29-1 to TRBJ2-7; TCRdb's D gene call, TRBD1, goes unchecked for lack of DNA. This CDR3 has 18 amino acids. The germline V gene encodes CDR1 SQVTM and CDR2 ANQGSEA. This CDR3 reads CSVEAQGQVKGSSYEQYF.

This CDR3 reads CASTGGSYEQYF. The V gene is TRBV2, the J gene TRBJ2-7; without DNA, the TCRdb call of TRBD1 cannot be checked. CDR1 is SNHLY, CDR2 FYNNEI, per germline. This CDR3 contains 12 residues.

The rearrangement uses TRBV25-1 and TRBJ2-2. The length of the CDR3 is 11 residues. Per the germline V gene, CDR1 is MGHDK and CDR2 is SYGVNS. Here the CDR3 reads CASSTLEELFF.

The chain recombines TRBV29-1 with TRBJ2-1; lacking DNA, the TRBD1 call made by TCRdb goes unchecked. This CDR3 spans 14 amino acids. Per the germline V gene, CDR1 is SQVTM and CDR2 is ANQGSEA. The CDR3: CSVGDRGTYNEQFF.

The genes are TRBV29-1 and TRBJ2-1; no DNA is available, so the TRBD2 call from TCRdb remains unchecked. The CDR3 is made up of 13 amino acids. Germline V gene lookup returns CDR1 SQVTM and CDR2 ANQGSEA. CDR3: CSVWGLAEAEQFF.

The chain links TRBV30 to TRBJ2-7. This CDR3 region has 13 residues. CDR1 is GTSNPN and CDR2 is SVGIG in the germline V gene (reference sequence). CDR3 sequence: CAWSNGISYEQYF.

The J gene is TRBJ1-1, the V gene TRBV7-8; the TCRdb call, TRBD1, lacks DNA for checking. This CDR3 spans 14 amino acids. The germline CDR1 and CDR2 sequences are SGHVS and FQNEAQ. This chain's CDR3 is CASSWTGMSTEAFF.

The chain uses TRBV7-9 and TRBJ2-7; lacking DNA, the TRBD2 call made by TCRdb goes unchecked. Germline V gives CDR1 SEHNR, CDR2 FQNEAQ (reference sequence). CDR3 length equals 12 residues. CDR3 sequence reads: CASSFGGAEQYF.

The CDR3 sequence is CSARDPLAGGPYEQFF. J is TRBJ2-1 and V is TRBV20-1; absent DNA, TCRdb's TRBD2 call cannot be checked. CDR1 DFQATT and CDR2 SNEGSKA come from the germline V gene (reference sequence). The CDR3 length is 16 residues.

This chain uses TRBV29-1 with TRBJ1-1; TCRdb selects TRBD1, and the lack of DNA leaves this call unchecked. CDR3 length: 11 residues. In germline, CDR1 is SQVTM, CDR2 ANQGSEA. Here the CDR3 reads CSVDPGTEAFF.

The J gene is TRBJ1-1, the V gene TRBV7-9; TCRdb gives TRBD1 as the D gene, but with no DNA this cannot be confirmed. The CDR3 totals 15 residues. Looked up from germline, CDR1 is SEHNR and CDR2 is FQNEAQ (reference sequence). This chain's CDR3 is CASSLVGQGRTEAFF.

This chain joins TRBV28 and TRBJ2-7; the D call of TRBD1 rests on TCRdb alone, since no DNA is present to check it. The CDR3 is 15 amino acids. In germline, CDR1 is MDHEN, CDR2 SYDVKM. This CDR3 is CASSDGTNFSYEQYF.

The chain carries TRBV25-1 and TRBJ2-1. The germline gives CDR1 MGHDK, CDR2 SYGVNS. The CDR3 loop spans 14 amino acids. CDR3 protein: CASSEGDYYNEQFF. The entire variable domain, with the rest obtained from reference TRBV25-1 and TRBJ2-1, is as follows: EADIYQTPRYLVIGTGKKITLECSQTMGHDKMYWYQQDPGMELHLIHYSYGVNSTEKGDLSSESTVSRIRTEHFPLTLESARPSHTSQYLCASSEGDYYNEQFFGPGTRLTVL.

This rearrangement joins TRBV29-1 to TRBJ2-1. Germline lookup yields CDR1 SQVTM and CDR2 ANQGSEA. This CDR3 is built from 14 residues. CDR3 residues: CSVERQALYNEQFF.